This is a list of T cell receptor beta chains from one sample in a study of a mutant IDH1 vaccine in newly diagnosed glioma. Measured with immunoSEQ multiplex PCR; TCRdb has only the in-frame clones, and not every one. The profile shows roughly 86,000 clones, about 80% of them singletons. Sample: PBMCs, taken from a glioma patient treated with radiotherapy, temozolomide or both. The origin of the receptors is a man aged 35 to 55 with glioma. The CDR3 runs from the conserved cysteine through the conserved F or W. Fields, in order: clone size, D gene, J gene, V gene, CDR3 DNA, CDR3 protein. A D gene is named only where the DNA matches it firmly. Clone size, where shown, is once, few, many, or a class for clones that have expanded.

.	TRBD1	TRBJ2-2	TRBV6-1	TGTGCCAGCAGTGGATACCGGACAGGGCACACCGGGGAGCTGTTTTTT	CASSGYRTGHTGELFF
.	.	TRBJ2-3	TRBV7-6	TGTGCCAGCAGCTTACGGACACGGAGCACAGATACGCAGTATTTT	CASSLRTRSTDTQYF
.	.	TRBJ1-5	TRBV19	TGTGCCAGTAGTGCGAACCAGGGAGATTGGGAGCCCCAGCATTTT	CASSANQGDWEPQHF
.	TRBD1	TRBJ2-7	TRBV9	TGTGCCAGCAGCCCGAGGACAGGGGGAGATGACGAGCAGTACTTC	CASSPRTGGDDEQYF
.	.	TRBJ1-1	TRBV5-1	TGCGCCAGCAGCTTGACGGCGAACACTGAAGCTTTCTTT	CASSLTANTEAFF
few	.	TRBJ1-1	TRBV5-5	TGTGCCAGCAGCTTCTTACAGATGAACACTGAAGCTTTCTTT	CASSFLQMNTEAFF
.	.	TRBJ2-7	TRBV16	TGTGCCAGCAGCCCCCTGAGCTCCTACGAGCAGTACTTC	CASSPLSSYEQYF
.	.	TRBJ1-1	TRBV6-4	TGTGCCAGCAGTGTTTACATGAACACTGAAGCTTTCTTT	CASSVYMNTEAFF
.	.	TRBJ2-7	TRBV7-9	TGTGCCAGCAGCCACTCAGGATACGAGCAGTACTTC	CASSHSGYEQYF
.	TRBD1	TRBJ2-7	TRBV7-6	TGTGCCAGCAGCCACCCGGGACAGGGATCCTACGAGCAGTACTTC	CASSHPGQGSYEQYF